This T cell receptor (beta chain) emerged from a study of blood T cells in healthy people across ages. On the study more broadly: Using template switching, researchers captured about one barcoded beta molecule for each two T cells.

The CDR3 runs 17 residues. Germline V CDR1 and CDR2: SGHTA, FQGNSA. With a J-beta primer mix and a sample-barcoded 5' primer, a second PCR ran roughly 6 to 11 cycles. TCRdb used MiXCR to reprocess the 5' RACE reads, holding one entry per CDR3 protein. This sample has more than 600,000 distinct CDR3 sequences, with 20% to 30% found just once. There are a few counts of this clonotype. No antigen is known for it. One end of the junction does not line up with germline, which may come from a read error. General study findings and limits: More naive CD4+ cells and higher diversity were found in long-lived than in aged donors.

The sample was also linked to a second study, of T cells of mothers and their children. This second study says: Over 8.5 million TCR beta CDR3 reads were obtained from each mother, and approximately 2.7 million from each child.

The material sequenced was blood. The sequence was obtained from a boy younger than 18 in good health. The chain uses TRBV7-2 and TRBJ2-5; D is unresolved. DNA for the CDR3: TGTGCCAGCAGCTTAACTGTTTCGGGTGGGGATCGAGAGACCGAGTACTTC. Encoded protein: CASSLTVSGGDRETEYF.